The rows below give T cell receptor beta chains drawn from one sample of a study of blood T cell repertoires in COVID-19. Assay: immunoSEQ multiplex PCR; the TCRdb copy retains only in-frame clones and omits some. The data contain roughly 190,000 clones, 88% of them seen just once; the ten biggest clones take up around 4.8%. Sample: peripheral blood. All receptors come from a human donor in a cohort sampled during active COVID-19. Both conserved end residues are part of each CDR3. Each record gives: D gene, V gene, J gene, CDR3 protein, CDR3 DNA. D genes are given only for firm matches.

NA,TRBV10-2,TRBJ2-6,CASSEHPRTGSGANVLTF,TGCGCCAGCAGTGAGCACCCACGTACGGGGTCCGGGGCCAACGTCCTGACTTTC
TRBD1,TRBV6-6,TRBJ1-2,CASSYGLTGLDYGYTF,TGTGCCAGCAGTTACGGTCTGACAGGGTTGGACTATGGCTACACCTTC
NA,TRBV4-2,TRBJ2-3,CASSQDSVGTDTQYF,TGTGCCAGCAGCCAAGACTCCGTAGGCACAGATACGCAGTATTTT
TRBD2,TRBV24-1,TRBJ2-3,CATSSPTSGSTDTQYF,TGTGCCACCAGTTCGCCGACTAGCGGGAGCACAGATACGCAGTATTTT
TRBD1,TRBV30,TRBJ1-5,CAWSLGTGNQPQHF,TGTGCCTGGAGCCTCGGGACAGGGAATCAGCCCCAGCATTTT
TRBD2,TRBV3-1/TRBV3-2,TRBJ2-1,CASSQDPGLAGTSEQFF,TGTGCCAGCAGCCAAGACCCGGGACTAGCGGGAACGAGTGAGCAGTTCTTC
NA,TRBV29-1,TRBJ2-7,CSVVLASYEQYF,TGCAGCGTTGTGCTAGCGAGCTACGAGCAGTACTTC
NA,TRBV6-5,TRBJ1-6,CASTGNSPLHF,TGTGCCAGCACGGGGAATTCACCCCTCCACTTT
NA,TRBV5-5,TRBJ2-3,CASSLVSRYTDTQYF,TGTGCCAGCAGCTTGGTTTCTCGGTACACAGATACGCAGTATTTT
NA,TRBV5-1,TRBJ2-1,CASSLGQINEQFF,TGCGCCAGCAGCTTGGGTCAAATCAATGAGCAGTTCTTC